This T cell receptor beta chain was profiled in a study of CD8 T cells in ankylosing spondylitis. The study, taken as a whole, reports: As reported, disease-linked clones showed significant enrichment in matched ankylosing spondylitis synovial fluid. A motif of fewer than ten highly homologous TCR beta variants was seen as apparently characteristic of ankylosing spondylitis blood. Disease-associated clones were CD8+ and fairly uncommon in peripheral blood.

A quantitative 5'-RACE method, one with molecular barcodes, was used to make TCR beta libraries. TCRdb itself ran the 5' RACE reads through MiXCR, one entry per CDR3 protein. The data show 450,000 to 550,000 distinct CDR3 sequences, roughly 5.2% seen once. The CDR3 sequence is 16 residues long. The germline V and J ends were trimmed by 4 bases and 7 bases, with 23 bases remaining between them. In germline, CDR1 is SGDLS, CDR2 YYNGEE. This clonotype was observed many times. The target antigen is unknown. The sequence came from a male donor with ankylosing spondylitis. The sequenced material came from blood, either unsorted or a sorted T cell fraction (not recorded which). J is TRBJ1-2 and V is TRBV9; D unclear. CDR3 residues: CASSIRGGVGPIGYTF. The DNA of the CDR3 is TGTGCCAGCAGCATTCGCGGTGGGGTCGGGCCTATTGGCTACACCTTC.